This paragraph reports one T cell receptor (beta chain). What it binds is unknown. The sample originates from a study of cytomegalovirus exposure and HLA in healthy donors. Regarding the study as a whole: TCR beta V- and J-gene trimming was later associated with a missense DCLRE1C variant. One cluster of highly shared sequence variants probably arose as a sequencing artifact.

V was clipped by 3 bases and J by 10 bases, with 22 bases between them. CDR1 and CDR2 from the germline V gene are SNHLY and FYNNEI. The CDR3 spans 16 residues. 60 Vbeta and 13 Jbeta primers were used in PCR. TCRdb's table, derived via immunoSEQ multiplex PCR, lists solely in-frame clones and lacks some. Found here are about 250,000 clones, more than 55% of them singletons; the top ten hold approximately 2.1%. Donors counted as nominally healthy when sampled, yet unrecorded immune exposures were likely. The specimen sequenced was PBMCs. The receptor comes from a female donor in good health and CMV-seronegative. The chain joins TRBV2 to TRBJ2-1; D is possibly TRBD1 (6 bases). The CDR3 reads CASSDVLRPRTGEQFF. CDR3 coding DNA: TGTGCCAGCAGTGACGTGTTGAGGCCGCGAACAGGGGAGCAGTTCTTC.